This passage covers 21 T cell receptor beta chains from one sample sequenced in a study of T cell responses to AZD1222 COVID-19 vaccine. Using immunoSEQ multiplex PCR, the repertoire was profiled, and TCRdb retains in-frame clones only, with some absent. The sample holds approximately 77,000 clones, roughly 90% seen once. The sample here was peripheral blood, taken 28 days after the second AZD1222 dose. The receptors derive from an adult who received the AZD1222 COVID-19 vaccine.

The J gene is TRBJ2-5, the V gene TRBV19; D unclear. The CDR3 has 14 residues. The ends were cut back, 4 bases at V and 2 bases at J, with 11 bases in the middle. CDR1 is LNHDA, CDR2 SQIVND, per germline (reference sequence). The CDR3, as DNA: TGTGCCAGTAGTACCTCCGCAGGACAAGAGACCCAGTACTTC. It encodes CASSTSAGQETQYF.

This clone showed up just once. V is TRBV11-2 and J is TRBJ1-2, with TRBD1 matching 8 bases. V trimming: 1 base; J trimming: 8 bases; junction bases outside the gene matches: 6. Germline V gives CDR1 SGHAT, CDR2 FQNNGV. This CDR3 is built from 14 residues. The CDR3 DNA reads as TGTGCCAGCAGCTTAGTCCGGACAGGGATCGGCTACACCTTC. Its translation: CASSLVRTGIGYTF.

This chain joins TRBV30 and TRBJ2-5; the D is unclear. The CDR3 length is 11 residues. The germline gives CDR1 GTSNPN, CDR2 SVGIG (reference sequence). The germline V and J ends were trimmed by 0 bases and 5 bases, with 4 bases remaining between them. The CDR3 reads CAWSVGETQYF. The CDR3 DNA is TGTGCCTGGAGTGTTGGGGAGACCCAGTACTTC. Variable domain in full (rest from reference TRBV30 and TRBJ2-5): SQTIHQWPATLVQPVGSPLSLECTVEGTSNPNLYWYRQAAGRGLQLLFYSVGIGQISSEVPQNLSASRPQDRQFILSSKKLLLSDSGFYLCAWSVGETQYFGPGTRLLVL.

V usage is TRBV5-1 and J usage is TRBJ2-5; 12 bases match TRBD2. The CDR3 runs 16 residues. With V trimmed by 6 bases and J by 4 bases, 10 bases remained unmatched. CDR1 is SGHRS, CDR2 YFSETQ, per germline. In DNA form, the CDR3 reads TGCGCCAGCAACCCTAGCGGGAGGGGAAGTTCAGAGACCCAGTACTTC. It encodes CASNPSGRGSSETQYF. Drawing the rest from reference TRBV5-1 and TRBJ2-5, the complete variable domain is KAGVTQTPRYLIKTRGQQVTLSCSPISGHRSVSWYQQTPGQGLQFLFEYFSETQRNKGNFPGRFSGRQFSNSRSEMNVSTLELGDSALYLCASNPSGRGSSETQYFGPGTRLLVL.

This clone was recorded only once. This rearrangement joins TRBV11-2 to TRBJ2-1, with 9 nucleotides matching TRBD2. CDR3 size: 13 residues. V was clipped by 5 bases and J by 12 bases; unmatched bases: 8. Per germline, CDR1 SGHAT and CDR2 FQNNGV. The CDR3 loop is CASSLPGLAMQFF. The CDR3 DNA follows: TGTGCCAGCAGCCTTCCGGGACTAGCAATGCAGTTCTTC.

CDR3 region: CASSERTGGTSPLHF. The CDR3, as DNA: TGTGCCAGCAGCGAGAGGACAGGGGGTACTTCACCCCTCCACTTT. This sequence joins TRBV7-2 and TRBJ1-6; TRBD1 agrees at 10 bases. The CDR3 is made up of 15 amino acids. Germline V CDR1 and CDR2: SGHTA, FQGNSA. V was clipped by 5 bases and J by 9 bases; unmatched bases: 7.

The rearrangement links TRBV4-1 to TRBJ2-3; 9 bases map to TRBD2. The germline V gene encodes CDR1 MGHRA and CDR2 YSYEKL. Unmatched junction bases numbered 16, after V lost 4 bases and J lost 5 bases. The CDR3 length is 18 residues. The CDR3 DNA follows: TGCGCCAGCAGCCGCAGGGGGATGGTAGCGGGAGTTGTAGATACGCAGTATTTT. As protein: CASSRRGMVAGVVDTQYF.

The chain employs TRBV10-3 and TRBJ2-1, with no clear D. CDR3 length: 11 amino acids. CDR1 is ENHRY, CDR2 SYGVKD, per germline. The V and J ends lost 4 bases and 7 bases respectively, with 5 bases between them. The CDR3 here is CAISGNNEQFF. CDR3 coding DNA: TGTGCCATCAGTGGCAATAATGAGCAGTTCTTC.

The rearrangement links TRBV7-2 to TRBJ2-7; no firm D call. Trimming shortened V by 6 bases and J by 2 bases, and 17 bases separated the two germline ends. This CDR3 is 15 amino acids long. Germline V CDR1 and CDR2: SGHTA, FQGNSA. This chain's CDR3 is CASSPRAGRAYEQYF. The CDR3, as DNA: TGTGCCAGCAGTCCCCGGGCCGGACGAGCCTACGAGCAGTACTTC.

The chain employs TRBV27 and TRBJ1-6, with D unclear. Per the germline V gene, CDR1 is MNHEY and CDR2 is SMNVEV (reference sequence). This CDR3 is built from 17 residues. V shed 5 bases and J shed 0 bases, with 14 bases lying between them. The CDR3 region has the DNA TGTGCCAGCAGTACGGACCTCCTGAGCTCCTATAATTCACCCCTCCACTTT. As protein: CASSTDLLSSYNSPLHF.

The J gene is TRBJ2-7, the V gene TRBV11-1; D gene uncertain. The CDR3 spans 14 residues. V shed 1 base and J shed 3 bases, with 10 bases lying between them. Looked up from germline, CDR1 is SGHAT and CDR2 is FQDESV (reference sequence). DNA of the CDR3: TGTGCCAGCAGCTTAGGTGACATGCACTACGAGCAGTACTTC. The encoded protein is CASSLGDMHYEQYF.

This clone is a singleton in its sample. The chain is built from TRBV19 and TRBJ2-6, with a weak D call TRBD1 (5 bases). The V gene lost 2 bases and the J gene lost 2 bases, with 13 bases spanning the gap. Germline lookup yields CDR1 LNHDA and CDR2 SQIVND (reference sequence). The CDR3 runs to 17 residues. DNA for the CDR3: TGTGCCAGTAGTATACTTTCAGGGCAGGCTGGGGCCAACGTCCTGACTTTC. This gives the protein CASSILSGQAGANVLTF.

This chain uses TRBV27 with TRBJ1-4; no reliable D call. Germline V gene sequence: CDR1 MNHEY, CDR2 SMNVEV (reference sequence). V was shortened by 3 bases and J by 10 bases, with 15 bases between the two germline ends. This CDR3 region has 14 residues. The CDR3 nucleotides read TGTGCCAGCAGTTTTCATGAGGGCCCCGGAAAACTGTTTTTT. Translated: CASSFHEGPGKLFF.

The count of this clone is one. V is TRBV15 and J is TRBJ2-1, with TRBD1 matching over 10 bases. The V gene's germline CDR1 is LNHNV and CDR2 YYDKDF (reference sequence). Losses at the gene ends were 6 bases for V and 3 bases for J; bases not matched to a gene: 5. The CDR3 is 15 residues long. The CDR3 DNA sequence: TGTGCCACCAGGACCAGGGACAGGGGCTACAATGAGCAGTTCTTC. This sequence encodes CATRTRDRGYNEQFF.

The genes are TRBV27 and TRBJ2-4; D is unclear. Between the trimmed V and J ends, which lost 2 bases and 0 bases, there was a span of 2 bases. The germline gives CDR1 MNHEY, CDR2 SMNVEV (reference sequence). CDR3 size: 13 residues. In nucleotides, the CDR3 is TGTGCCAGCAGTTTACTAGCCAAAAACATTCAGTACTTC. Translating it yields CASSLLAKNIQYF.

This clone showed up just once. J is TRBJ1-5 and V is TRBV12-3 or TRBV12-4; no clear D gene. Trimming cost V 3 bases and J 3 bases, with 6 bases left between them. There are 13 residues in the CDR3. CDR3 sequence reads: CASSFQDNQPQHF. DNA for the CDR3: TGTGCCAGCAGTTTCCAGGACAATCAGCCCCAGCATTTT.

This sequence joins TRBV7-9 and TRBJ1-2; D gene unclear. Germline V gene data show CDR1 as SEHNR and CDR2 as FQNEAQ (reference sequence). Between the trimmed V and J ends, which lost 3 bases and 7 bases, there was a span of 15 bases. The CDR3 runs to 14 residues. This CDR3 reads CASSLASAASGYTF. The DNA of the CDR3 is TGTGCCAGCAGCTTGGCCAGTGCGGCGAGTGGCTACACCTTC.

The chain combines TRBV6-6 with TRBJ1-1; 11 bases are a match to TRBD1. Germline trimming cut 5 bases from V and 0 bases from J; bases unmatched to any gene: 8. This CDR3 is 17 amino acids long. The germline V gene has CDR1 MNHNY and CDR2 SVGAGI (reference sequence). The CDR3 DNA reads TGTGCCAGCAGTCCCGGGGGACAGGGGGTAATGAACACTGAAGCTTTCTTT. It encodes CASSPGGQGVMNTEAFF.

This clone was seen more than once but under ten times. This chain joins TRBV7-2 and TRBJ2-3, with unresolved D. The CDR3 is made up of 15 amino acids. Trimming removed 3 bases from V and 3 bases from J, with 13 bases in between. Looked up from germline, CDR1 is SGHTA and CDR2 is FQGNSA. DNA for the CDR3: TGTGCCAGCAGCTTGCCATCCCCCCGGACAGATACGCAGTATTTT. As protein: CASSLPSPRTDTQYF. Drawing the rest from reference TRBV7-2 and TRBJ2-3, the complete variable domain is GAGVSQSPSNKVTEKGKDVELRCDPISGHTALYWYRQSLGQGLEFLIYFQGNSAPDKSGLPSDRFSAERTGGSVSTLTIQRTQQEDSAVYLCASSLPSPRTDTQYFGPGTRLTVL.

The rearrangement joins TRBV3-1 (or the pseudogene TRBV3-2) to TRBJ1-1; maybe TRBD1 (6 bases). Per germline, CDR1 LGHDT and CDR2 YNNKEL (reference sequence). V was shortened by 1 base and J by 1 base, with 7 bases between the two germline ends. This CDR3 comprises 14 residues. CDR3 residues: CASSQGGGNTEAFF. DNA of the CDR3: TGTGCCAGCAGCCAAGGAGGGGGGAACACTGAAGCTTTCTTT.

The V gene is TRBV30, the J gene TRBJ2-7; TRBD2 agrees at 12 bases. The CDR3 sequence is 16 residues long. Per germline, CDR1 GTSNPN and CDR2 SVGIG (reference sequence). Germline trimming cut 0 bases from V and 2 bases from J; bases unmatched to any gene: 5. The CDR3 DNA sequence: TGTGCCTGGAGTGTACGACTAGCGGGAGACCCCTACGAGCAGTACTTC. Encoded protein: CAWSVRLAGDPYEQYF.